This T cell receptor beta chain was sequenced in a study of cytomegalovirus exposure and HLA in healthy donors. Findings and caveats of the study: A later look showed TCR association rates differing by HLA locus, highest for DRB1 and lowest for HLA-C. The study listed some 160 cytomegalovirus-associated TCR beta chains. Most TCR beta V segments were productive about 87% or about 30% of the time in an earlier analysis.

The germline gives CDR1 SGHRS, CDR2 YFSETQ. This CDR3 region has 13 residues. V was clipped by 5 bases and J by 10 bases, with 18 bases between them. When sampled, the donors appeared nominally healthy, though they likely had unrecorded immune exposures. The study ran its PCR with 60 Vbeta and 13 Jbeta primers. Data came from immunoSEQ multiplex PCR; TCRdb stores just in-frame clones and leaves some out. The sample yields 75,000 to 90,000 clones, around 79% seen once. A remark on this clone: Its antigen is currently unknown.

Sequencing was carried out using PBMCs. The J gene is TRBJ1-1, the V gene TRBV5-1; tentatively, D is TRBD1 (6 bases). The sequence derives from a human donor in good health. The CDR3 nucleotides read TGCGCCAGCAGGGACGGAAGGGGGAGTAGAGCTTTCTTT. Translated, it gives CASRDGRGSRAFF.